The rows below give T cell receptor beta chains drawn from one sample of a study of blood T cell repertoires in COVID-19. Here immunoSEQ multiplex PCR was the method, and the copy in TCRdb shows in-frame clones only, minus some. The data show about 160,000 clones, approximately 81% seen once. Sequences were obtained from peripheral blood. The receptors were sampled from a human donor with acute or convalescent COVID-19. The donor label of this sample is uncertain. Both conserved end residues are part of each CDR3. Each record gives: V gene, CDR3 length, J gene, D gene, clone size, CDR3 protein, CDR3 DNA. D genes are given only for firm matches. Expanded clones are given a class, and other clones once, few, many or no size at all.

V: TRBV27
length: 15
J: TRBJ1-5
D: TRBD1
size: -
CDR3: CASSWTGVSNQPQHF
DNA: TGTGCCAGCAGCTGGACAGGGGTGAGCAATCAGCCCCAGCATTTT

V: TRBV11-3
length: 16
J: TRBJ2-1
D: TRBD2
size: few
CDR3: CASSAGGHLSYNEQFF
DNA: TGTGCCAGCAGCGCGGGGGGCCACCTCTCCTACAATGAGCAGTTCTTC

V: TRBV18
length: 14
J: TRBJ1-2
D: TRBD1
size: once
CDR3: CASSPMTGRDGYTF
DNA: TGTGCCAGCTCTCCCATGACAGGGCGGGATGGCTACACCTTC

V: TRBV7-2
length: 13
J: TRBJ1-5
D: TRBD1
size: -
CDR3: CASSLRGRQPQHF
DNA: TGTGCCAGCAGCTTAAGGGGGCGTCAGCCCCAGCATTTT

V: TRBV7-2
length: 13
J: TRBJ1-2
D: TRBD1
size: -
CDR3: CASSFFDRDGYTF
DNA: TGTGCCAGCAGCTTCTTCGACAGGGATGGCTACACCTTC

V: TRBV2
length: 13
J: TRBJ1-2
D: TRBD1
size: few
CDR3: CASSSDRDYGYTF
DNA: TGTGCCAGCAGTTCCGACAGGGACTATGGCTACACCTTC

V: TRBV6-5
length: 14
J: TRBJ1-5
D: -
size: -
CDR3: CASSYREAHQPQHF
DNA: TGTGCCAGCAGTTACAGGGAGGCGCATCAGCCCCAGCATTTT

V: TRBV6-6
length: 15
J: TRBJ2-7
D: TRBD1
size: -
CDR3: CASKLGQGAIDEQYF
DNA: TGTGCCAGCAAACTGGGACAGGGGGCAATCGACGAGCAGTACTTC

V: TRBV5-1
length: 16
J: TRBJ1-4
D: -
size: -
CDR3: CASSSSQPATNEKLFF
DNA: TGCGCCAGCAGCTCTTCACAGCCAGCAACTAATGAAAAACTGTTTTTT

V: TRBV5-6
length: 15
J: TRBJ2-3
D: TRBD2
size: -
CDR3: CASSFLLARSDTQYF
DNA: TGTGCCAGCAGCTTTTTACTAGCGAGGTCAGATACGCAGTATTTT

V: TRBV3-1/TRBV3-2
length: 12
J: TRBJ1-1
D: -
size: once
CDR3: CASGDLNTEAFF
DNA: TGTGCCAGTGGGGACTTGAACACTGAAGCTTTCTTT

V: TRBV6-5
length: 15
J: TRBJ2-1
D: TRBD1
size: -
CDR3: CASSSGTGRNNEQFF
DNA: TGTGCCAGCAGTTCCGGGACAGGGAGAAACAATGAGCAGTTCTTC

V: TRBV19
length: 15
J: TRBJ1-3
D: -
size: -
CDR3: CASSLKLRAGNTIYF
DNA: TGTGCCAGTAGCCTGAAGCTGAGGGCTGGAAACACCATATATTTT

V: TRBV12-1
length: 15
J: TRBJ2-5
D: -
size: -
CDR3: CASSFRDRGPETQYF
DNA: TGTGCCAGCAGCTTTCGGGACAGGGGGCCGGAGACCCAGTACTTC

V: TRBV28
length: 14
J: TRBJ1-4
D: -
size: once
CDR3: CASSHRDTNEKLFF
DNA: TGTGCCAGCAGCCACAGGGACACTAATGAAAAACTGTTTTTT

V: TRBV10-1
length: 15
J: TRBJ2-3
D: TRBD2
size: -
CDR3: CASSAIAGSTDTQYF
DNA: TGCGCCAGCAGTGCGATAGCGGGGAGCACAGATACGCAGTATTTT

V: TRBV21-1
length: 18
J: TRBJ2-3
D: -
size: -
CDR3: CASSLGLAGGQGTDTQYF
DNA: TGTGCCAGCAGCCTGGGACTAGCGGGGGGGCAGGGCACAGATACGCAGTATTTT

V: TRBV20-1
length: 14
J: TRBJ1-2
D: -
size: -
CDR3: CSASPIYLVNGYTF
DNA: TGCAGTGCTAGTCCAATTTACTTGGTCAATGGCTACACCTTC

V: TRBV24-1
length: 13
J: TRBJ2-2
D: TRBD2
size: -
CDR3: CATSDRTSGELFF
DNA: TGTGCCACCAGTGACCGGACTAGCGGGGAGCTGTTTTTT

V: TRBV7-9
length: 14
J: TRBJ2-7
D: -
size: -
CDR3: CASSLYGGPHEQYF
DNA: TGTGCCAGCAGCTTGTATGGAGGGCCCCACGAGCAGTACTTC

V: TRBV30
length: 13
J: TRBJ1-3
D: TRBD1
size: -
CDR3: CAWEQGAGNTIYF
DNA: TGTGCCTGGGAACAGGGGGCTGGAAACACCATATATTTT

V: TRBV5-8
length: 15
J: TRBJ1-4
D: -
size: -
CDR3: CASSPRKQGNEKLFF
DNA: TGTGCCAGCAGCCCCAGGAAGCAGGGGAACGAAAAACTGTTTTTT

V: TRBV7-2
length: 12
J: TRBJ1-2
D: -
size: -
CDR3: CASSFAGGGYTF
DNA: TGTGCCAGCAGCTTCGCCGGAGGCGGCTACACCTTC

V: TRBV3-1/TRBV3-2
length: 11
J: TRBJ1-2
D: -
size: -
CDR3: CASSQQYGYTF
DNA: TGTGCCAGCAGCCAGCAGTATGGCTACACCTTC

V: TRBV30
length: 16
J: TRBJ1-5
D: -
size: -
CDR3: CAWSVQARGLNQPQHF
DNA: TGTGCCTGGAGTGTACAAGCGAGAGGGTTGAATCAGCCCCAGCATTTT

V: TRBV19
length: 18
J: TRBJ1-5
D: TRBD1
size: -
CDR3: CASNLIQGAHYSNQPQHF
DNA: TGTGCCAGTAATCTTATTCAGGGGGCTCACTATAGCAATCAGCCCCAGCATTTT

V: TRBV18
length: 15
J: TRBJ1-5
D: -
size: -
CDR3: CASSPPGGLHQPQHF
DNA: TGTGCCAGCTCACCACCCGGAGGCCTCCATCAGCCCCAGCATTTT

V: TRBV5-1
length: 15
J: TRBJ1-1
D: TRBD1
size: few
CDR3: CASSPGQGGTTEAFF
DNA: TGCGCCAGCAGCCCGGGACAGGGAGGGACCACTGAAGCTTTCTTT

V: TRBV11-2
length: 14
J: TRBJ1-1
D: TRBD1
size: -
CDR3: CASSGGTGNTEAFF
DNA: TGTGCCAGCAGCGGAGGGACAGGAAACACTGAAGCTTTCTTT

V: TRBV6-5
length: 13
J: TRBJ2-7
D: -
size: -
CDR3: CASIGAGGYEQYF
DNA: TGTGCCAGCATCGGTGCAGGGGGGTACGAGCAGTACTTC

V: TRBV6-5
length: 16
J: TRBJ1-4
D: -
size: -
CDR3: CASSYSQTATNEKLFF
DNA: TGTGCCAGCAGTTACTCCCAGACAGCCACTAATGAAAAACTGTTTTTT

V: TRBV4-1
length: 18
J: TRBJ1-1
D: TRBD1
size: -
CDR3: CASSRQAMTGGLNTEAFF
DNA: TGCGCCAGCAGCCGTCAAGCGATGACAGGGGGCTTGAACACTGAAGCTTTCTTT

V: TRBV11-3
length: 15
J: TRBJ2-3
D: TRBD2
size: -
CDR3: CASSQAGGDTDTQYF
DNA: TGTGCCAGCAGTCAAGCGGGGGGGGACACAGATACGCAGTATTTT

V: TRBV5-6
length: 15
J: TRBJ1-1
D: TRBD1
size: -
CDR3: CASSRWGQVRTEAFF
DNA: TGTGCCAGCAGCAGATGGGGACAGGTTCGAACTGAAGCTTTCTTT

V: TRBV27
length: 19
J: TRBJ2-1
D: TRBD2
size: few
CDR3: CASSLPGPSSGLRVNEQFF
DNA: TGTGCCAGCAGTTTACCTGGTCCCTCTAGCGGACTACGTGTCAATGAGCAGTTCTTC

V: TRBV14
length: 13
J: TRBJ2-1
D: -
size: -
CDR3: CASSRQVSNEQFF
DNA: TGTGCCAGCAGCCGACAGGTTAGCAATGAGCAGTTCTTC

V: TRBV6-5
length: 14
J: TRBJ1-1
D: TRBD1
size: -
CDR3: CASSWDRGYTEAFF
DNA: TGTGCCAGCAGTTGGGACAGGGGCTACACTGAAGCTTTCTTT

V: TRBV7-8
length: 14
J: TRBJ2-7
D: TRBD1
size: -
CDR3: CASGVSGQSYEQYF
DNA: TGTGCCAGCGGGGTCTCGGGACAGAGTTACGAGCAGTACTTC

V: TRBV7-8
length: 16
J: TRBJ2-3
D: TRBD2
size: -
CDR3: CASSLVASGGADTQYF
DNA: TGTGCCAGCAGCTTAGTGGCTAGCGGGGGGGCAGATACGCAGTATTTT

V: TRBV27
length: 17
J: TRBJ1-4
D: -
size: once
CDR3: CASKTGKKTSTNEKLFF
DNA: TGTGCCAGCAAAACAGGGAAAAAAACCTCAACTAATGAAAAACTGTTTTTT

V: TRBV6-5
length: 12
J: TRBJ1-6
D: -
size: -
CDR3: CASSLGGVPLHF
DNA: TGTGCCAGCAGCCTGGGAGGCGTCCCCCTCCACTTT

V: TRBV9
length: 15
J: TRBJ2-2
D: TRBD1
size: -
CDR3: CASSVGDRGTGELFF
DNA: TGTGCCAGCAGCGTAGGGGACAGGGGGACCGGGGAGCTGTTTTTT

V: TRBV4-1
length: 14
J: TRBJ2-3
D: -
size: -
CDR3: CASSGTGSTDTQYF
DNA: TGCGCCAGCAGCGGAACGGGGAGCACAGATACGCAGTATTTT